Shown below are 24 T cell receptor beta chains from a single sample sequenced in a study of blood T cell repertoires in COVID-19. This table comes from immunoSEQ multiplex PCR, and its TCRdb copy is limited to in-frame clones, with some not included. The repertoire consists of about 110,000 clones, with about 80% occurring once and the leading ten covering roughly 6.5%. Input material: peripheral blood. These receptors were collected from a woman aged 50 to 60 with acute or convalescent COVID-19.

CDR3 coding DNA: TGTGCCAGTAGGATGGCAGGGGGCGCGTATAATTCACCCCTCCACTTT. It codes for CASRMAGGAYNSPLHF. V and J are TRBV2 and TRBJ1-6, with 8 nucleotides matching TRBD1. The CDR3 runs 16 residues. Germline V CDR1 and CDR2: SNHLY, FYNNEI. V lost 9 bases, J lost 4 bases, and 11 bases stayed unmatched. The full variable domain, rest sourced from reference TRBV2 and TRBJ1-6, is EPEVTQTPSHQVTQMGQEVILRCVPISNHLYFYWYRQILGQKVEFLVSFYNNEISEKSEIFDDQFSVERPDGSNFTLKIRSTKLEDSAMYFCASRMAGGAYNSPLHFGNGTRLTVT.

The CDR3 bases are TGTGCCAGCAGCATCTGGACAGGTCGTAATCAGCCCCAGCATTTT. Protein: CASSIWTGRNQPQHF. The rearrangement joins TRBV5-6 to TRBJ1-5; TRBD1 agrees at 7 bases. The germline V gene has CDR1 SGHDT and CDR2 YYEEEE. The CDR3 covers 15 residues. V lost 4 bases to trimming and J lost 4 bases; unmatched junction nucleotides: 8.

The rearrangement links TRBV7-8 to TRBJ2-7; a weak D match, TRBD2 (5 bases). This CDR3 region has 13 residues. Germline values: CDR1 SGHVS, CDR2 FQNEAQ. The ends were cut back, 5 bases at V and 4 bases at J, with 12 bases in the middle. CDR3 in amino acids: CASSQSRGYEQYF. The DNA of the CDR3 is TGTGCCAGCAGCCAGAGTCGGGGTTACGAGCAGTACTTC. Based on the CDR3 plus reference TRBV7-8 and TRBJ2-7, the full variable domain is GAGVSQSPRYKVAKRGQDVALRCDPISGHVSLFWYQQALGQGPEFLTYFQNEAQLDKSGLPSDRFFAERPEGSVSTLKIQRTQQEDSAVYLCASSQSRGYEQYFGPGTRLTVT.

V usage is TRBV2 and J usage is TRBJ1-5; D gene unclear. Germline V gene lookup returns CDR1 SNHLY and CDR2 FYNNEI. The CDR3 extends over 16 amino acids. Deletions cut 4 bases from V and 4 bases from J, with 17 bases between. The CDR3 is CASSGRSDTFNQPQHF. The CDR3 coding sequence is TGTGCCAGCAGTGGAAGAAGTGACACCTTTAATCAGCCCCAGCATTTT. Full variable domain (outside the CDR3, taken from reference TRBV2 and TRBJ1-5): EPEVTQTPSHQVTQMGQEVILRCVPISNHLYFYWYRQILGQKVEFLVSFYNNEISEKSEIFDDQFSVERPDGSNFTLKIRSTKLEDSAMYFCASSGRSDTFNQPQHFGDGTRLSIL.

V gene TRBV18 combines with J gene TRBJ1-1; tentatively, D is TRBD1 (6 bases). Trimming took off 1 base at V and 5 bases at J, with 20 bases between the two ends. CDR1 is KGHSH, CDR2 LQKENI, per germline. The CDR3 length is 17 residues. The CDR3 sequence is CASSPRGGHPRGTEAFF. DNA of the CDR3: TGTGCCAGCTCACCACGAGGGGGACACCCCCGCGGAACTGAAGCTTTCTTT.

The V and J genes are TRBV5-1 and TRBJ2-3; no clear D. Trimming pared 7 bases from V and 6 bases from J, leaving 9 bases between. Germline V lookup: CDR1 SGHRS, CDR2 YFSETQ. This CDR3 is 11 amino acids long. CDR3 region: CASSTMDTQYF. CDR3 DNA: TGCGCCAGCTCAACAATGGATACGCAGTATTTT.

This clone has a single count. The CDR3: CASSIQSSSYEQYF. The DNA for the CDR3 is TGTGCCAGTAGTATACAGTCTAGCTCCTACGAGCAGTACTTC. The rearrangement uses TRBV19 and TRBJ2-7; D is ambiguous. The V gene's germline CDR1 is LNHDA and CDR2 SQIVND (reference sequence). Trimming removed 2 bases from V and 0 bases from J, with 8 bases in between. This CDR3 spans 14 amino acids.

The rearrangement uses TRBV12-5 and TRBJ2-1; 7 bases are a match to TRBD1. CDR1 and CDR2 (germline): LGHNT, FRNRAP. The CDR3 runs to 15 residues. V shed 5 bases and J 3 bases; nucleotides not matched to a gene: 7. CDR3 coding DNA: TGTGCTAGTGGTCCCGGGGACAGCCTCTACAATGAGCAGTTCTTC. Translated: CASGPGDSLYNEQFF.

The J gene is TRBJ1-1, the V gene TRBV28; unclear D gene. V lost 6 bases, J lost 3 bases, and 11 bases lay in between. Per germline, CDR1 MDHEN and CDR2 SYDVKM. The CDR3 runs to 13 residues. The DNA of the CDR3 is TGTGCCAGCAGGGGCAATCTCTACACTGAAGCTTTCTTT. This encodes CASRGNLYTEAFF.

The rearrangement links TRBV7-2 to TRBJ1-3; tentatively, D is TRBD1 (6 bases). Trimming took off 5 bases at V and 0 bases at J, with 11 bases between the two ends. Germline CDR1 reads SGHTA; CDR2 reads FQGNSA. This CDR3 comprises 15 residues. The CDR3 DNA sequence: TGTGCCAGCAGCCCTACAGGGACCTCTGGAAACACCATATATTTT. Protein: CASSPTGTSGNTIYF.

This chain connects TRBV10-1 to TRBJ1-1; D might be TRBD1 (6 bases). CDR3 size: 13 residues. The germline V gene encodes CDR1 WNHNN and CDR2 SYGVQD (reference sequence). Trimming pared 6 bases from V and 0 bases from J, leaving 8 bases between. Here the CDR3 DNA reads TGCGCCAGCAGCCGGGACATGAACACTGAAGCTTTCTTT. This encodes CASSRDMNTEAFF.

The gene calls are TRBV20-1 and TRBJ1-2; D is undetermined. CDR1 is DFQATT, CDR2 SNEGSKA, per germline (reference sequence). The V gene lost 3 bases and the J gene lost 8 bases, with 10 bases spanning the gap. The CDR3 sequence is 11 residues long. CDR3 sequence reads: CSARLEAGYTF. DNA of the CDR3: TGCAGTGCTAGGCTGGAGGCGGGCTACACCTTC.

The chain carries TRBV6-4 and TRBJ2-3; a weak D match, TRBD1 (5 bases). This CDR3 contains 13 residues. Germline V gene lookup returns CDR1 MRHNA and CDR2 SNTAGT. Trimming left V 6 bases short and J 5 bases short, with 12 bases between. The CDR3 bases are TGTGCCAGCAGCGGACAAGGCGGAGATACGCAGTATTTT. It encodes CASSGQGGDTQYF.

V gene TRBV12-3 or TRBV12-4 combines with J gene TRBJ1-4, with D hard to call. This CDR3 spans 13 amino acids. Trimming took 3 bases from V and 8 from J, leaving 10 bases between them. For the CDR3, the DNA is TGTGCCAGCAGTTTTATTGGCCCCGAAAAACTGTTTTTT. Protein sequence: CASSFIGPEKLFF.

This sequence joins TRBV6-2 or TRBV6-3 and TRBJ2-7; 7 bases map to TRBD2. Germline assignment: CDR1 MNHEY and CDR2 SVGEGT. This CDR3 has 13 residues. Losses at the gene ends were 5 bases for V and 2 bases for J; bases not matched to a gene: 3. DNA for the CDR3: TGTGCCAGCAGTACGGGGGGACCCTACGAGCAGTACTTC. Its protein is CASSTGGPYEQYF.

V gene TRBV30 combines with J gene TRBJ1-2; no reliable D call. The germline V gene encodes CDR1 GTSNPN and CDR2 SVGIG (reference sequence). Between the trimmed V and J ends, which lost 3 bases and 7 bases, there was a span of 27 bases. The CDR3 consists of 17 residues. CDR3 protein: CAWRRDQRLSDVSGYTF. CDR3 bases: TGTGCCTGGAGACGGGATCAACGGCTCTCGGATGTTAGTGGCTACACCTTC.

This chain joins TRBV11-3 and TRBJ1-1; 7 bases agree with TRBD1. Germline lookup yields CDR1 SGHNT and CDR2 YENEEA. J lost 1 base, V lost 6 bases, and 2 bases had no gene match. This CDR3 spans 13 amino acids. The CDR3 here is CASSWDRNTEAFF. As DNA, the CDR3 is TGTGCCAGCAGTTGGGACAGGAACACTGAAGCTTTCTTT. The variable domain in full, with the rest retrieved from reference TRBV11-3 and TRBJ1-1, is EAGVVQSPRYKIIEKKQPVAFWCNPISGHNTLYWYLQNLGQGPELLIRYENEEAVDDSQLPKDRFSAERLKGVDSTLKIQPAELGDSAVYLCASSWDRNTEAFFGQGTRLTVV.

The rearrangement links TRBV30 to TRBJ2-1; TRBD2 is a possible D gene (7 bases). The V gene lost 5 bases and the J gene lost 8 bases, with 22 bases spanning the gap. Germline CDR1 is GTSNPN and CDR2 is SVGIG (reference sequence). There are 15 residues in the CDR3. The CDR3 is CAWARGGPGGDEQFF. The CDR3 DNA is TGTGCCTGGGCCCGAGGGGGGCCGGGGGGAGATGAGCAGTTCTTC.

The gene calls are TRBV2 and TRBJ2-1, with 10 bases identical to TRBD1. V lost 6 bases, J lost 9 bases, and 8 bases stayed unmatched. The V gene's germline CDR1 is SNHLY and CDR2 FYNNEI. The CDR3 length is 14 residues. DNA of the CDR3: TGTGCCAGCAGGGGACAGGGGCCCCCCGGTGAGCAGTTCTTC. It codes for CASRGQGPPGEQFF.

This chain uses TRBV13 with TRBJ1-1, with TRBD1 matching 8 bases. Germline V gene sequence: CDR1 PRHDT, CDR2 FYEKMQ (reference sequence). Trimming took 8 bases from V and 0 from J; bases not matched to a gene: 8. The CDR3 is 15 amino acids. This CDR3 is CASGETGVLNTEAFF. The CDR3 nucleotides are TGTGCCAGCGGTGAGACAGGGGTCTTGAACACTGAAGCTTTCTTT. Looking up the rest from reference TRBV13 and TRBJ1-1 gives the full variable domain: AAGVIQSPRHLIKEKRETATLKCYPIPRHDTVYWYQQGPGQDPQFLISFYEKMQSDKGSIPDRFSAQQFSDYHSELNMSSLELGDSALYFCASGETGVLNTEAFFGQGTRLTVV.

The genes are TRBV6-6 and TRBJ2-7; weak D call: TRBD2 (5 bases). This CDR3 has 11 amino acids. V was trimmed by 2 bases and J by 7 bases, leaving 6 bases between them. CDR1 and CDR2 (germline): MNHNY, SVGAGI (reference sequence). The DNA for the CDR3 is TGTGCCAGCAGTTACGGGGAGGAGCAGTACTTC. It yields the protein CASSYGEEQYF.

The rearrangement links TRBV27 to TRBJ1-2, with 10 bases matching TRBD1. Germline loops: CDR1 MNHEY, CDR2 SMNVEV (reference sequence). V shed 2 bases and J 5 bases; nucleotides not matched to a gene: 8. The CDR3 runs 16 residues. CDR3 DNA sequence: TGTGCCAGCAGTTTAGCGACCGGGACAGGGGCATATGGCTACACCTTC. Protein: CASSLATGTGAYGYTF.

The gene calls are TRBV13 and TRBJ1-3, with 7 positions matching TRBD1. Germline values: CDR1 PRHDT, CDR2 FYEKMQ (reference sequence). The CDR3 is made up of 15 amino acids. With 5 bases clipped from V and 0 bases from J, the junction kept 4 bases outside the gene matches. In DNA form, the CDR3 reads TGTGCCAGCAGCAAGGACAGGCTCTCTGGAAACACCATATATTTT. This codes for CASSKDRLSGNTIYF.

A single count supports this clone. CDR3 sequence: CASSDRAQPRANEKLFF. DNA of the CDR3: TGTGCCAGCAGCGACAGGGCTCAACCGCGGGCTAATGAAAAACTGTTTTTT. The J gene is TRBJ1-4, the V gene TRBV9, with D possibly matching TRBD1 (6 bases). Germline-derived CDR1 and CDR2 are SGDLS and YYNGEE. The V gene lost 3 bases and the J gene lost 3 bases, with 18 bases spanning the gap. This CDR3 contains 17 residues.